This T cell receptor beta chain is from a study of shared clonotypes between healthy human individuals. Study-level results: Memory subsets had estimated richness that was generally smaller than that of naive subsets.

This clone has just one count. The antigen is undetermined. CDR3 size: 14 residues. Germline CDR1 reads MDHEN; CDR2 reads SYDVKM. V trimming: 7 bases; J trimming: 2 bases; junction bases outside the gene matches: 8. Libraries were prepared by immunoSEQ multiplex PCR; TCRdb keeps only in-frame clonotypes and omits some of them. The sample has roughly 720,000 clones; 90% are singletons. The V call is TRBV28, the J call TRBJ2-7, with TRBD1 matching over 7 bases. The clonotype comes from a man in his late teens or twenties in good health. Some clones in this sample may be carry-over from other donors' samples. Sequencing used memory CD8+ T cells from PBMCs. The subset is: CD45RO+ cells pooled with CCR7-negative TemRA cells. This CDR3 is CASIPDRDAYEQYF. The DNA for the CDR3 is TGTGCCAGCATTCCCGACAGGGACGCCTACGAGCAGTACTTC.